These 6 T cell receptor beta chains share one sample of origin, sequenced in a study of siplizumab effects on memory and regulatory T cells (dated by TCRdb to the late 2010s). The method behind the library was the immunoSEQ multiplex PCR assay. The clones in this table, taken by TCRdb from immuneACCESS, are in-frame only. Not every clone is retained; where verified, under half of the shortfall comes from an unresolved V gene, and the cause of the rest is unknown. In this sample the table shows approximately 100,000 clones, 94% of which occur a single time. Approximately 0.61% of the sample is held by the ten biggest clonotypes. The source material was Tregs sorted from blood. The receptors here all came from a human donor in good health.

The chain combines TRBV27 with TRBJ2-2, with a tentative D call TRBD2 (5 bases). In germline, CDR1 is MNHEY, CDR2 SMNVEV (reference sequence). The V gene lost 7 bases and the J gene lost 4 bases, with 13 bases spanning the gap. The CDR3 is 14 residues long. The CDR3 nucleotides read TGTGCCAGCACCCCGGGCGGGTTCACCGGGGAGCTGTTTTTT. Its protein is CASTPGGFTGELFF.

The chain carries TRBV27 and TRBJ2-5, with D maybe TRBD2 (5 bases). This CDR3 comprises 13 residues. The germline V and J ends were trimmed by 3 bases and 4 bases, with 9 bases remaining between them. Germline lookup yields CDR1 MNHEY and CDR2 SMNVEV (reference sequence). CDR3 loop: CASSFRRRETQYF. The CDR3 DNA reads as TGTGCCAGCAGTTTCCGGAGGAGAGAGACCCAGTACTTC.

V is TRBV7-2 and J is TRBJ1-5; D not resolved. Trimming took 0 bases from V and 7 from J, leaving 13 bases between them. Germline V gene data show CDR1 as SGHTA and CDR2 as FQGNSA. The CDR3 is 15 amino acids. CDR3 sequence: CASSLAPGFGQPQHF. As DNA, the CDR3 is TGTGCCAGCAGCTTAGCTCCAGGATTTGGGCAGCCCCAGCATTTT.

This clone is a singleton in its sample. This rearrangement joins TRBV11-3 to TRBJ2-1; TRBD2 might be the D (6 bases). The CDR3 totals 15 residues. Germline loops: CDR1 SGHNT, CDR2 YENEEA. The germline V and J ends were trimmed by 5 bases and 4 bases, with 15 bases remaining between them. As DNA, the CDR3 is TGTGCCAGCAGCCCACCGGGACTTCCTTACAATGAGCAGTTCTTC. It yields the protein CASSPPGLPYNEQFF.

The rearrangement uses TRBV4-1 and TRBJ2-7; no clear D gene. Germline V gene lookup returns CDR1 MGHRA and CDR2 YSYEKL. The CDR3 is made up of 17 amino acids. V dropped 0 bases and J dropped 4 bases, with 19 bases sitting between them. The CDR3 nucleotides are TGCGCCAGCAGCCAAGATATTCTTCGTCCATTCCCGTACGAGCAGTACTTC. This gives the protein CASSQDILRPFPYEQYF.

CDR3 sequence (DNA): TGTGCCAGCAGAGGGAGGACTGAAGCTTTCTTT. Protein product: CASRGRTEAFF. V is TRBV19 and J is TRBJ1-1; D remains unclear. Germline assignment: CDR1 LNHDA and CDR2 SQIVND (reference sequence). CDR3 length: 11 amino acids. V was cut by 9 bases and J by 5 bases, with 10 bases left in between.